This T cell receptor beta chain was observed in a study of cytomegalovirus exposure and HLA in healthy donors. Healthy bone marrow donors formed the donor group. Unrecorded immune exposure was likely among donors, who were nominally healthy when sampled. In the PCR, 60 Vbeta and 13 Jbeta primers were used. Measured with immunoSEQ multiplex PCR; TCRdb has only the in-frame clones, and not every one. Among roughly 100,000 clones listed, about three quarters were seen once. The germline V gene has CDR1 SGHRS and CDR2 YFSETQ. This CDR3 is 13 amino acids long. Broader study findings: As confirmed in vitro, a few CMV-associated chains were specific for CMV antigens.

A remark on this clone: Its specificity is not known.

Sequences were obtained from PBMCs. The origin of this receptor is a woman aged 45 to 65 in good health and CMV-seropositive. The genes are TRBV5-1 and TRBJ2-5; perhaps TRBD1 as D (6 bases). The J call is doubtful: the DNA matches TRBJ2-7 better. For the CDR3, the DNA is TGCGCCAGCAGCTTCCAGGGGAGCTACGAGCAGTACTTC. The encoded protein is CASSFQGSYEQYF.